This TCR beta chain came from a study of blood T cell repertoires in COVID-19. Study at large: The origin of the acute and convalescent COVID-19 samples was the United States, Italy and Spain. T cells, B-cell-depleted T cells, or PBMCs provided the cDNA or gDNA that served as material.

Per the original data handling: Amplifying reference gene primers gave estimates of nucleated cell counts. Profiling relied on immunoSEQ multiplex PCR, and the TCRdb table lists in-frame clones only, not all of them. V and J calls and clone size are those listed in that table; D and trimming were worked out from the DNA. The sample includes over 250,000 clones, around 89% of them seen just once. Germline CDR1 reads SEHNR; CDR2 reads FQNEAQ (reference sequence). This CDR3 is built from 15 residues. Trimming pared 1 base from V and 5 bases from J, leaving 11 bases between. This clone was detected only once.

The genes are TRBV7-9 and TRBJ2-2; possibly TRBD1 for D (5 bases). The TCR comes from a woman aged 55-69 years with acute or convalescent COVID-19. Sequencing was carried out using peripheral blood. CDR3 protein: CASSLVSGRTGELFF. CDR3 DNA: TGTGCCAGCAGCTTAGTATCAGGGCGTACCGGGGAGCTGTTTTTT.